Following are 25 T cell receptor beta chains from one sample sequenced in a study of T cell responses to AZD1222 COVID-19 vaccine. Clones were sequenced by immunoSEQ multiplex PCR, and TCRdb holds only the in-frame ones, with some missing. The sample contains roughly 180,000 clones, approximately 91% of which appear only once. Sequencing was performed on peripheral blood, taken on day 0 of AZD1222 vaccination. The receptors were sampled from an adult in good health.

The chain combines TRBV27 with TRBJ2-3; no reliable D call. The CDR3 has 15 residues. Trimming left V 0 bases short and J 1 base short, with 8 bases between. Germline CDR1 is MNHEY and CDR2 is SMNVEV (reference sequence). The CDR3 loop reads CASSLSLRGTDTQYF. CDR3 sequence (DNA): TGTGCCAGCAGTTTATCGCTAAGGGGCACAGATACGCAGTATTTT.

For this clone: Sequence at one end of the junction differs from germline and may be a read error. The chain has TRBV27 and TRBJ2-7, with 10 nucleotides matching TRBD1. The CDR3 spans 14 residues. The germline V gene has CDR1 MNHEY and CDR2 SMNVEV (reference sequence). CDR3 in amino acids: CASSVSGTGVNQYF. The CDR3 coding sequence is TGTGCCAGCAGTGTATCGGGGACAGGGGTCAATCAGTACTTC.

This clone was detected once. An end of the junction does not agree with germline; a read error may underlie this. This CDR3 reads CASSSTDIGTGNYF. Here the CDR3 DNA reads TGTGCCAGCAGCTCTACTGATATAGGGACAGGCAATTACTTC. This sequence joins TRBV5-6 and TRBJ1-2; 8 nucleotides align to TRBD1. This CDR3 comprises 14 residues. The germline V gene has CDR1 SGHDT and CDR2 YYEEEE.

This chain connects TRBV15 to TRBJ1-2; tentative D call: TRBD1 (6 bases). Germline lookup yields CDR1 LNHNV and CDR2 YYDKDF (reference sequence). The CDR3 spans 14 residues. The V end lost 0 bases, the J end lost 6 bases, and 11 bases lay between the germline ends. CDR3 in DNA: TGTGCCACCAGCAGAGATCGGGACACTCATGGCTACACCTTC. Its protein product is CATSRDRDTHGYTF.

The chain is built from TRBV30 and TRBJ2-2; possible D gene TRBD2, 6 bases. Germline CDR1 GTSNPN, CDR2 SVGIG (reference sequence). This CDR3 comprises 13 residues. Trimming removed 0 bases at V and 12 bases at J, with 14 bases between. The CDR3 DNA is TGTGCCTGGAGTGTACGGAGGGGTGAAAAGCTGTTTTTT. Translated, it gives CAWSVRRGEKLFF.

CDR3 bases: TGTGCCAGCTCCAAGGGGAGGGGGGAGACCCAGTACTTC. Translated, it gives CASSKGRGETQYF. The rearrangement uses TRBV7-9 and TRBJ2-5; D is perhaps TRBD2 (7 bases). Trimming removed 8 bases at V and 5 bases at J, with 15 bases between. Germline assignment: CDR1 SEHNR and CDR2 FQNEAQ (reference sequence). This CDR3 contains 13 residues.

This chain links TRBV30 with TRBJ1-1, with D tentatively TRBD1 (5 bases). CDR1 is GTSNPN and CDR2 is SVGIG in the germline V gene (reference sequence). With 4 bases removed from V and 5 bases from J, the gap between germline ends came to 14 bases. The CDR3 has 13 residues. CDR3 amino acids: CAWTRQMGTEAFF. The CDR3, as DNA: TGTGCCTGGACAAGACAGATGGGGACTGAAGCTTTCTTT.

The chain employs TRBV18 and TRBJ1-1; tentatively, D is TRBD1 (5 bases). Germline CDR1 and CDR2: KGHSH and LQKENI. The CDR3 is made up of 14 amino acids. V was trimmed by 5 bases and J by 6 bases, leaving 16 bases between them. This CDR3 reads CASSAGTTGAEAFF. The CDR3, as DNA: TGTGCCAGCTCAGCCGGGACCACGGGCGCTGAAGCTTTCTTT.

As DNA, the CDR3 is TGTGCCAGCTCACCGGCAGGGGGCGTCGGGAACACTGAAGCTTTCTTT. Encoded protein: CASSPAGGVGNTEAFF. This chain connects TRBV18 to TRBJ1-1; the match to TRBD1 covers 8 bases. The germline V gene encodes CDR1 KGHSH and CDR2 LQKENI. J gave up 1 base and V 3 bases, and 7 bases lay outside the gene matches. The CDR3 totals 16 residues.

The DNA of the CDR3 is TGCAGCGTTGCCGGGACAGGGAGTGAAAAACTGTTTTTT. Its protein product is CSVAGTGSEKLFF. The genes are TRBV29-1 and TRBJ1-4, with TRBD1 identical over 9 bases. Trimming removed 4 bases from V and 7 bases from J; junction bases left unmatched: 4. Germline lookup yields CDR1 SQVTM and CDR2 ANQGSEA. The CDR3 contains 13 residues.

The rearrangement uses TRBV6-5 and TRBJ1-2; 10 positions agree with TRBD1. Germline assignment: CDR1 MNHEY and CDR2 SVGAGI. This CDR3 is 14 amino acids long. Trimming removed 6 bases from V and 7 bases from J; junction bases left unmatched: 8. The DNA for the CDR3 is TGTGCCAGCAGGCCGACAGGGGGCGCCGGTGGCTACACCTTC. Translation: CASRPTGGAGGYTF.

The chain recombines TRBV5-6 with TRBJ1-1; 7 nucleotides match TRBD1. CDR1 is SGHDT, CDR2 YYEEEE, per germline. Trimming took 7 bases from V and 4 from J; bases not matched to a gene: 13. This CDR3 has 15 residues. CDR3 residues: CASHGPGGFSTEAFF. The CDR3 nucleotides read TGTGCCAGCCACGGGCCAGGGGGTTTTTCCACTGAAGCTTTCTTT.

This chain links TRBV7-9 with TRBJ2-3, with 10 bases matching TRBD1. The CDR3 extends over 15 amino acids. Germline lookup yields CDR1 SEHNR and CDR2 FQNEAQ (reference sequence). Trimming removed 5 bases from V and 6 bases from J; junction bases left unmatched: 8. The CDR3 DNA follows: TGTGCCAGCAGCCGGGGACAGGGGTTATCCGATACGCAGTATTTT. Protein product: CASSRGQGLSDTQYF.

The chain combines TRBV7-9 with TRBJ1-1; TRBD1 might be the D (5 bases). Trimming pared 2 bases from V and 7 bases from J, leaving 11 bases between. CDR3 length equals 13 residues. Germline V gene lookup returns CDR1 SEHNR and CDR2 FQNEAQ (reference sequence). CDR3 sequence reads: CASSLSGNHEAFF. The CDR3 bases are TGTGCCAGCAGCTTATCAGGGAACCATGAAGCTTTCTTT.

This clone appeared once. The V and J genes are TRBV4-3 and TRBJ1-1; the D is unclear. Per the germline V gene, CDR1 is LGHNA and CDR2 is YSLEER. The CDR3 is 15 residues long. Deletions cut 4 bases from V and 3 bases from J, with 15 bases between. The CDR3 DNA sequence: TGCGCCAGCAGCCTAACTCCCCTTGGGGACACTGAAGCTTTCTTT. Its translation is CASSLTPLGDTEAFF.

The gene calls are TRBV7-8 and TRBJ1-2; possible D gene TRBD1, 5 bases. Trimming left V 8 bases short and J 4 bases short, with 17 bases between. The V gene's germline CDR1 is SGHVS and CDR2 FQNEAQ. The CDR3 extends over 14 amino acids. In DNA form, the CDR3 reads TGTGCCAGCCAGGGAGGATGGAATCCCTATGGCTACACCTTC. This codes for CASQGGWNPYGYTF. Full variable domain (rest looked up from reference TRBV7-8 and TRBJ1-2): GAGVSQSPRYKVAKRGQDVALRCDPISGHVSLFWYQQALGQGPEFLTYFQNEAQLDKSGLPSDRFFAERPEGSVSTLKIQRTQQEDSAVYLCASQGGWNPYGYTFGSGTRLTVV.

J is TRBJ2-7 and V is TRBV28, with D tentatively TRBD1 (5 bases). The CDR3 length is 13 residues. Germline assignment: CDR1 MDHEN and CDR2 SYDVKM. V lost 6 bases to trimming and J lost 5 bases, with 14 bases between them. The CDR3 coding sequence is TGTGCCAGCAGACCTCCAGGGTTCCACGAGCAGTACTTC. Translation gives CASRPPGFHEQYF.

The genes are TRBV19 and TRBJ2-6; D gene uncertain. Germline V gives CDR1 LNHDA, CDR2 SQIVND (reference sequence). CDR3 length equals 15 residues. The V end lost 5 bases, the J end lost 2 bases, and 10 bases lay between the germline ends. The CDR3 region is CASSPRNTGANVLTF. CDR3 in DNA: TGTGCCAGTAGTCCAAGAAATACTGGGGCCAACGTCCTGACTTTC.

This chain connects TRBV30 to TRBJ2-2; no clear D. The V end lost 0 bases, the J end lost 6 bases, and 8 bases lay between the germline ends. CDR1 GTSNPN and CDR2 SVGIG come from the germline V gene (reference sequence). This CDR3 contains 13 residues. CDR3 sequence: CAWSVTKSGELFF. Here the CDR3 DNA reads TGTGCCTGGAGTGTAACTAAGTCCGGGGAGCTGTTTTTT.

J is TRBJ1-1 and V is TRBV12-3 or TRBV12-4; no firm D call. Trimming cost V 7 bases and J 2 bases, with 11 bases left between them. This CDR3 is built from 13 residues. The CDR3 coding sequence is TGTGCCAGCATCCTTGGACCTAACACTGAAGCTTTCTTT. Translated, it gives CASILGPNTEAFF.

This chain uses TRBV18 with TRBJ2-1, with 8 bases fitting TRBD2. CDR1 and CDR2 (germline): KGHSH, LQKENI. The V gene end was trimmed by 4 bases and the J gene end by 0 bases; junction bases not matched to a gene: 2. The CDR3 has 15 amino acids. The CDR3 protein is CASSLSGSSYNEQFF. The CDR3 bases are TGTGCCAGCTCACTCAGCGGGAGCTCCTACAATGAGCAGTTCTTC.

The chain joins TRBV15 to TRBJ1-5, with D unclear. Between the trimmed V and J ends, which lost 0 bases and 0 bases, there was a span of 6 bases. The CDR3 extends over 15 amino acids. The germline V gene encodes CDR1 LNHNV and CDR2 YYDKDF (reference sequence). The CDR3 region is CATSREGNSNQPQHF. The CDR3 DNA is TGTGCCACCAGCAGAGAAGGGAATAGCAATCAGCCCCAGCATTTT.

The rearrangement joins TRBV6-5 to TRBJ1-1, with D possibly matching TRBD1 (5 bases). The CDR3 has 12 amino acids. Trimming stripped 7 bases from V and 6 bases from J, with 12 bases between. CDR1 is MNHEY, CDR2 SVGAGI, per germline. CDR3: CASKVRGSEAFF. For the CDR3, the DNA is TGTGCCAGCAAGGTTCGGGGGTCTGAAGCTTTCTTT.

This chain joins TRBV11-2 and TRBJ1-5, with no clear D. CDR1 and CDR2 from the germline V gene are SGHAT and FQNNGV. This CDR3 is 15 amino acids long. Trimming left V 3 bases short and J 0 bases short, with 9 bases between. The CDR3: CASSFSGDSNQPQHF. The CDR3 coding sequence is TGTGCCAGCAGCTTCTCAGGCGATAGCAATCAGCCCCAGCATTTT.

V gene TRBV5-1 combines with J gene TRBJ2-7; 8 bases fit TRBD2. This CDR3 is 15 amino acids long. Losses at the gene ends were 1 base for V and 5 bases for J; bases not matched to a gene: 8. Germline CDR1 is SGHRS and CDR2 is YFSETQ. CDR3 sequence reads: CASSLIREGPNEQYF. CDR3 DNA: TGCGCCAGCAGCTTGATACGGGAGGGCCCCAACGAGCAGTACTTC.